Listed here is a single TCR beta chain. Its specificity is not known. The table came from immunoSEQ multiplex PCR; TCRdb's copy has only in-frame clones and leaves some out. The sample includes 150,000 to 200,000 clones, 94% of them seen just once. CDR3 length equals 14 residues. From germline, CDR1 is LNHDA and CDR2 SQIVND (reference sequence). V shed 6 bases and J shed 1 base, with 10 bases lying between them. The sample originates from a study of T cell responses to AZD1222 COVID-19 vaccine. Study observations and caveats: Baseline antibody screening turned up just a handful of seropositive AZD1222 recipients. The study found vaccine-associated CD4 TCRs spanning spike, dominant at 160-218 and 743-854.

This TCR was recovered from an adult who received the AZD1222 COVID-19 vaccine. Sample: peripheral blood, taken 28 days after the second AZD1222 dose. The chain couples TRBV19 to TRBJ1-5; TRBD1 is a possible D gene (5 bases). CDR3 DNA sequence: TGTGCCAGTAGCCTCCGGGACAGCAATCAGCCCCAGCATTTT. Amino acid sequence: CASSLRDSNQPQHF.